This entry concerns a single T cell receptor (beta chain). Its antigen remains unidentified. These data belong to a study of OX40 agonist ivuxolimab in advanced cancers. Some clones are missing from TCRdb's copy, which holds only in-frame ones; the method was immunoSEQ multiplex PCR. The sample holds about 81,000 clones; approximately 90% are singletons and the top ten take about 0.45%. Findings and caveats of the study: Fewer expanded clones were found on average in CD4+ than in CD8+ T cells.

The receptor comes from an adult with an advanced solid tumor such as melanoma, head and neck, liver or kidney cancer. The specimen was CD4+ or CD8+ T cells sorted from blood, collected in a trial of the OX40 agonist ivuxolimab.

This CDR3 reads CASRFGTGEYEQYF. For the CDR3, the DNA is TGTGCCAGCCGATTTGGGACAGGGGAATACGAGCAGTACTTC. The gene calls are TRBV7-9 and TRBJ2-7; 10 positions agree with TRBD1. The V gene end was trimmed by 8 bases and the J gene end by 4 bases; junction bases not matched to a gene: 8. The germline CDR1 and CDR2 sequences are SEHNR and FQNEAQ (reference sequence). CDR3 size: 14 residues.